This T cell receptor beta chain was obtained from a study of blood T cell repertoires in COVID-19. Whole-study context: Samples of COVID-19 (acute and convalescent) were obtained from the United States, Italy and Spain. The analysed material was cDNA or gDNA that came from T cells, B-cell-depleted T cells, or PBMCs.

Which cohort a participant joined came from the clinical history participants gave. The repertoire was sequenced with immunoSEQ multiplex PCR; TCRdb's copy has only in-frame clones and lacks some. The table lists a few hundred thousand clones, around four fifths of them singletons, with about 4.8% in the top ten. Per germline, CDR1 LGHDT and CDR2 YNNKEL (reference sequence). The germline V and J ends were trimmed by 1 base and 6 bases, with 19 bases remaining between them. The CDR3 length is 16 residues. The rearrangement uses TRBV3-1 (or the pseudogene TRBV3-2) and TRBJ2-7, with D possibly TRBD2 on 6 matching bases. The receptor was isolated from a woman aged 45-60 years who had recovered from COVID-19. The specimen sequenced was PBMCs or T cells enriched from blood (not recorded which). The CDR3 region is CASSQVFRGLPLEQYF. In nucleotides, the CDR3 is TGTGCCAGCAGCCAAGTCTTTCGGGGGTTACCGCTCGAGCAGTACTTC.